The 8 T cell receptor beta chains reported below all come from one sample, sequenced in a study of siplizumab effects on memory and regulatory T cells. Clones were sequenced by immunoSEQ multiplex PCR, and TCRdb holds only the in-frame ones, with some missing. The repertoire holds 70,000 to 100,000 clones, with 93% as singletons. Sequencing was carried out using CD8+ T cells sorted from blood. These receptors were collected from a human donor in good health.

The chain employs TRBV5-1 and TRBJ2-3; 10 bases line up with TRBD2. V shed 0 bases, J shed 5 bases, and the junction held 3 bases outside the gene matches. Germline CDR1 and CDR2: SGHRS and YFSETQ. The CDR3 length is 15 residues. The DNA of the CDR3 is TGCGCCAGCAGCTTGGAGCGGGAGGGCCTAGATACGCAGTATTTT. As protein: CASSLEREGLDTQYF.

This clone occurred once. J is TRBJ1-1 and V is TRBV30, with TRBD1 matching over 8 bases. This CDR3 spans 17 amino acids. The germline CDR1 and CDR2 sequences are GTSNPN and SVGIG (reference sequence). The junction had 15 bases not matched to a gene; V was cut back by 5 bases and J by 1 base. CDR3 coding DNA: TGTGCCTGGCAATTATTCGGACAGGGACGGTGGAACACTGAAGCTTTCTTT. Protein sequence: CAWQLFGQGRWNTEAFF.

This clone appeared a single time. The V and J genes are TRBV5-1 and TRBJ2-1; the match to TRBD1 covers 9 bases. CDR3 length: 15 residues. V dropped 5 bases and J dropped 7; count of bases not matched to a gene: 10. The germline V gene has CDR1 SGHRS and CDR2 YFSETQ. The CDR3: CASRRQGGGLNEQFF. CDR3 bases: TGCGCCAGCAGAAGACAGGGGGGCGGCTTGAATGAGCAGTTCTTC.

CDR3 in DNA: TGTGCCAGCAGCTCCCCGGAGGGACCTGTGAACGCTTTCTTT. Protein sequence: CASSSPEGPVNAFF. The chain uses TRBV7-9 and TRBJ1-1; perhaps TRBD1 as D (5 bases). V lost 4 bases and J 11 bases, leaving 20 bases between the germline ends. Germline lookup yields CDR1 SEHNR and CDR2 FQNEAQ (reference sequence). The CDR3 runs to 14 residues.

V is TRBV10-3 and J is TRBJ2-1; 12 bases are shared with TRBD2. Germline V gene lookup returns CDR1 ENHRY and CDR2 SYGVKD. The V segment lost 10 bases and the J segment 4 bases; nucleotides outside the gene matches: 8. The CDR3 runs to 15 residues. CDR3 sequence (DNA): TGTGCCACCAGACTAGCGGGGGAAGTATACAATGAGCAGTTCTTC. It yields the protein CATRLAGEVYNEQFF.

The CDR3 protein is CASSQTGTGAYEQYF. CDR3 coding DNA: TGCGCCAGCAGCCAAACCGGGACAGGGGCCTACGAGCAGTACTTC. This chain uses TRBV4-1 with TRBJ2-7; 10 positions agree with TRBD1. The CDR3 length is 15 residues. The germline V gene encodes CDR1 MGHRA and CDR2 YSYEKL. With V trimmed by 2 bases and J by 2 bases, 3 bases remained unmatched.

The chain's CDR3 is CASSFRGTEAFF. The CDR3 region has the DNA TGTGCCAGCAGTTTCCGGGGGACTGAAGCTTTCTTT. The chain joins TRBV27 to TRBJ1-1, with TRBD1 as a possible D gene (5 bases). Germline V gene data show CDR1 as MNHEY and CDR2 as SMNVEV (reference sequence). The V end was cut by 3 bases, the J end by 5 bases, with 7 bases between. The CDR3 has 12 amino acids.

The rearrangement joins TRBV13 to TRBJ2-7; 10 nucleotides align to TRBD1. This CDR3 is built from 15 residues. Per germline, CDR1 PRHDT and CDR2 FYEKMQ (reference sequence). Trimming removed 3 bases from V and 0 bases from J; junction bases left unmatched: 2. The CDR3 spells CASSLGQGSSYEQYF. The CDR3 nucleotides read TGTGCCAGCAGCTTGGGACAGGGGAGCTCCTACGAGCAGTACTTC.